This T cell receptor (beta chain) was observed in a study of blood T cells in healthy people across ages. Study-level points and caveats: Diversity of TCR beta per million T cells declined in a roughly linear way with age.

A remark on this clonotype: The target antigen is unknown.

A sample-barcoded 5' primer and a J-beta primer mix were used in a second PCR of roughly 7 to 12 cycles. A tag from a template-switch adaptor with 12 random nucleotides marked each cDNA molecule. In TCRdb, the 5' RACE reads were re-called with MiXCR into one record per CDR3 protein. The sample lists 750,000 to 950,000 distinct CDR3 sequences; about 53% were seen once. The CDR3 runs to 15 residues. Per germline, CDR1 SGHKS and CDR2 YYEKEE (reference sequence). The V and J ends lost 0 bases and 2 bases respectively, with 9 bases between them. Sequenced: blood. V gene TRBV5-5 combines with J gene TRBJ2-1; D perhaps matches TRBD2 (5 bases). The origin of this receptor is a man older than 75 in good health. The CDR3 protein is CASSLVLAPYNEQFF. CDR3 nucleotides: TGTGCCAGCAGCTTGGTCCTAGCACCCTACAATGAGCAGTTCTTC.